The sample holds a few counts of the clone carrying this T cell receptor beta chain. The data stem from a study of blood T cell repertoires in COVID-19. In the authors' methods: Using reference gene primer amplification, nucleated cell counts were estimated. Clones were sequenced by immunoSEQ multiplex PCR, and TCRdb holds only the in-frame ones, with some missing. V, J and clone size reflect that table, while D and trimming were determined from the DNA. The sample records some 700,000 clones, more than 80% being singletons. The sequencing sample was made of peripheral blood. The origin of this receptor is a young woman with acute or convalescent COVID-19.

CDR3 region: CASSGGPGDTQYF. CDR3 DNA: TGTGCCAGCAGCGGGGGCCCCGGAGATACGCAGTATTTT. The chain joins TRBV9 to TRBJ2-3; D might be TRBD1 (5 bases). V lost 3 bases to trimming and J lost 5 bases, with 10 bases between them. Germline V gene lookup returns CDR1 SGDLS and CDR2 YYNGEE. CDR3 length: 13 residues.